This TCR beta chain was sequenced during a study of shared clonotypes between healthy human individuals. Looking at the study overall: For every donor, three CD4 naive, three CD4 memory, two CD8 naive and one CD8 memory plates were used. Study-wide results and limits: Rarefaction demonstrated incomplete sorted-subset sequencing despite large depth.

Naivety among CD8 cells was defined by CD45RO negativity and positive CCR7 selection, thereby excluding terminally differentiated effector memory CD45RA+ cells. There were only Caucasian adults among the donors, and all lived in Nashville, Tennessee. Comments on this clone: Its target is unknown.

Germline CDR1 MDHEN, CDR2 SYDVKM. V was clipped by 2 bases and J by 2 bases; unmatched bases: 1. The CDR3 length is 15 residues. Sorted subsets were amplified in replicate PCRs using 200 ng DNA, 25,000 to 30,000 T cell genomes. Clones were read by immunoSEQ multiplex PCR, and TCRdb kept only the in-frame ones, dropping some. Among approximately 650,000 clones listed, about 95% were seen once. The sequenced material came from naive CD8+ T cells sorted from blood. The chain uses TRBV28 and TRBJ2-3, with 10 bases matching TRBD2. The source is a woman under 40 in good health. DNA for the CDR3: TGTGCCAGCAGTTTAGGGACTAGCGACACAGATACGCAGTATTTT. Protein: CASSLGTSDTDTQYF.